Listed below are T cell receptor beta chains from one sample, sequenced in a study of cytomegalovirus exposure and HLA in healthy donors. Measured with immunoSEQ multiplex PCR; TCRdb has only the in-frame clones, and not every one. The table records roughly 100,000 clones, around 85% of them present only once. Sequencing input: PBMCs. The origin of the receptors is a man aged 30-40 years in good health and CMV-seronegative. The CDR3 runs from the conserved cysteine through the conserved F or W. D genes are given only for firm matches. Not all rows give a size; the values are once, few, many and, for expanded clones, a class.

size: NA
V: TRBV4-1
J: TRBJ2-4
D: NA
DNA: TGCGCCAGCAGCCGAGGGAGAGTAGCCAAAAACATTCAGTACTTC
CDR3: CASSRGRVAKNIQYF

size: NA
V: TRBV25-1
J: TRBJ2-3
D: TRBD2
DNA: TGTGCCAGCAGTGAAGGGCGGGGGGGCAGAGATACGCAGTATTTT
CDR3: CASSEGRGGRDTQYF

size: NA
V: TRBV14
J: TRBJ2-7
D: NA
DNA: TGTGCCAGCAGCCTCCTGGGAGGGACAGGCAACGAGCAGTACTTC
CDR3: CASSLLGGTGNEQYF

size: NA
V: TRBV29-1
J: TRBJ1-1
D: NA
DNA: TGCAGCGTTCAGCCGGGGGACCGGAACACTGAAGCTTTCTTT
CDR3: CSVQPGDRNTEAFF

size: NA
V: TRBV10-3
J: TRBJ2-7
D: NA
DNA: TGTGCCATCATGCCCGGGACACCCTCCTACGAGCAGTACTTC
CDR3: CAIMPGTPSYEQYF

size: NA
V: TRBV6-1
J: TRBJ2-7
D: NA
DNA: TGTGCCAGCAGCACAGGGTTAGCCTACGAGCAGTACTTC
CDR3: CASSTGLAYEQYF

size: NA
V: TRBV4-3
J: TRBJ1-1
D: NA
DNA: TGCGCCAGCAGCAGAGAGGGGGACACTGAAGCTTTCTTT
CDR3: CASSREGDTEAFF

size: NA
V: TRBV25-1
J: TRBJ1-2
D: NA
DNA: TGTGCCAGCAGTGAGAACAGGGCCCATGGCTACACCTTC
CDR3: CASSENRAHGYTF

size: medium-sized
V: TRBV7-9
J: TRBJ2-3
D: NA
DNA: TGTGCCAGCAGCCCGCCCACAGTCACAGATACGCAGTATTTT
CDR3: CASSPPTVTDTQYF

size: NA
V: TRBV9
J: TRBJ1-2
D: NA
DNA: TGTGCCAGCAACCAAGTGGACAGTGCTAACTATGGCTACACCTTC
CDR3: CASNQVDSANYGYTF

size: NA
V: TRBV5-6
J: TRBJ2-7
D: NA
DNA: TGTGCCAGCAGCTTGAACAGGCACGAGCAGTACTTC
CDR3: CASSLNRHEQYF